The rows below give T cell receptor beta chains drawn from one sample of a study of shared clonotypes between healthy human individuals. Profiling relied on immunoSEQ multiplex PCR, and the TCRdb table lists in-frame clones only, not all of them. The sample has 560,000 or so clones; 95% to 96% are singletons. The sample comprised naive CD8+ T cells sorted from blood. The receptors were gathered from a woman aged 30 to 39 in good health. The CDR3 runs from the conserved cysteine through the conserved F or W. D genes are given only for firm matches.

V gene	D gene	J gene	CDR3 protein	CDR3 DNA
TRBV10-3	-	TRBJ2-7	CAISEGPDEQYF	TGTGCCATCAGTGAAGGTCCCGACGAGCAGTACTTC
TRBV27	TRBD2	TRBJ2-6	CATARGGGSGANVLTF	TGTGCCACCGCCCGCGGGGGAGGCTCTGGGGCCAACGTCCTGACTTTC
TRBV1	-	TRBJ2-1	CTSSLPGTREFF	TGCACCAGCAGCCTACCCGGGACTAGAGAGTTCTTC
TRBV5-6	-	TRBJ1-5	CASSFGTGQPQHF	TGTGCCAGCAGCTTTGGGACGGGTCAGCCCCAGCATTTT
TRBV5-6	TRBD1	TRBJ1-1	CASSFGDRGTMNTEAFF	TGTGCCAGCAGCTTCGGGGACAGGGGAACCATGAACACTGAAGCTTTCTTT
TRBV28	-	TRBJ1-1	CASSPLRWNTEAFF	TGTGCCAGCAGTCCATTACGTTGGAACACTGAAGCTTTCTTT
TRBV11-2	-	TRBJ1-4	CASSLTAATNEKLFF	TGTGCCAGCAGCCTCACAGCAGCAACTAATGAAAAACTGTTTTTT
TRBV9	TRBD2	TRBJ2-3	CASSEPIPGLRFDTQYF	TGTGCCAGCAGCGAACCGATTCCGGGACTAAGATTTGATACGCAGTATTTT
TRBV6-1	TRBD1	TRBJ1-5	CASSTGTGMEPQHF	TGTGCCAGCAGTACAGGGACAGGGATGGAGCCCCAGCATTTT
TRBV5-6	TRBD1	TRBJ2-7	CASSDDRGLGEQYF	TGTGCCAGCAGCGATGACAGGGGGCTTGGCGAGCAGTACTTC
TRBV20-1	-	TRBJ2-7	CSGQDNYEQYF	TGCAGTGGTCAGGACAACTACGAGCAGTACTTC
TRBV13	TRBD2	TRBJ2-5	CASRKLAAQETQYF	TGTGCCAGCAGGAAACTAGCGGCGCAAGAGACCCAGTACTTC
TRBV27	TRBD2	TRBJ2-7	CASTTGTRGAYEQYF	TGTGCCAGCACTACCGGGACTAGGGGGGCTTACGAGCAGTACTTC
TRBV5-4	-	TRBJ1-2	CASSLRGAQGYTF	TGTGCCAGCAGCTTGCGGGGGGCGCAGGGCTACACCTTC
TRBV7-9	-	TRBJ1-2	CASSHHPKGMANYGYTF	TGTGCCAGCAGTCACCACCCTAAAGGGATGGCTAACTATGGCTACACCTTC
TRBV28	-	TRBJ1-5	CASSSFDSFNQPQHF	TGTGCCAGCAGTTCGTTCGACAGCTTTAATCAGCCCCAGCATTTT
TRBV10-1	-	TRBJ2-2	CASSESLDYIFTGELFF	TGCGCCAGCAGTGAGTCTTTGGACTATATATTCACCGGGGAGCTGTTTTTT
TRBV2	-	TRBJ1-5	CAGSEHGGSVEPQHF	TGTGCCGGCAGTGAACATGGGGGGTCGGTGGAGCCCCAGCATTTT
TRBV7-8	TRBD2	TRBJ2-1	CASSTSGRAWNEQFF	TGTGCCAGCAGCACTAGCGGGAGGGCCTGGAATGAGCAGTTCTTC
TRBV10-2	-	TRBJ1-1	CASSTGNTEAFF	TGCGCCAGCAGCACAGGGAACACTGAAGCTTTCTTT